One sample yielded the 27 T cell receptor beta chains listed below, sequenced in a study of cytomegalovirus exposure and HLA in healthy donors. The PCR used 60 Vbeta and 13 Jbeta primers. Here immunoSEQ multiplex PCR was the method, and the copy in TCRdb shows in-frame clones only, minus some. This table has 130,000 or so clones, 76% appearing once. Sample: PBMCs. The receptors were sampled from a female donor in good health and CMV-seropositive.

The chain is built from TRBV6-1 and TRBJ1-5; D remains unclear. From germline, CDR1 is MNHNS and CDR2 SASEGT. The CDR3 sequence is 13 residues long. Trimming removed 1 base from V and 9 bases from J, with 10 bases in between. The CDR3, as DNA: TGTGCCAGCAGTGAAGAGATAATGCGGCCCCAGCATTTT. Translating it yields CASSEEIMRPQHF.

This clone was found a few times. In DNA, the CDR3 is TGCAGCGTTGAAGATGGACTAGCGGGGGGCCGGGGGGAGCTGTTTTTT. The encoded protein is CSVEDGLAGGRGELFF. The chain is built from TRBV29-1 and TRBJ2-2, with 14 nucleotides matching TRBD2. Germline CDR1 SQVTM, CDR2 ANQGSEA. Losses at the gene ends were 0 bases for V and 8 bases for J; bases not matched to a gene: 5. This CDR3 has 16 amino acids.

The chain is built from TRBV29-1 and TRBJ2-3, with 11 bases lining up with TRBD2. J lost 3 bases, V lost 6 bases, and 8 bases had no gene match. Per germline, CDR1 SQVTM and CDR2 ANQGSEA. This CDR3 is 15 amino acids long. CDR3 DNA sequence: TGCAGCGTCTTAACTAGCGGGAGCGCTACAGATACGCAGTATTTT. Residues: CSVLTSGSATDTQYF.

The V gene is TRBV20-1, the J gene TRBJ2-1, with a weak D call TRBD2 (5 bases). Trimming removed 5 bases from V and 12 bases from J, with 14 bases in between. Germline V CDR1 and CDR2: DFQATT, SNEGSKA (reference sequence). The CDR3 has 11 amino acids. CDR3: CSASLPAGQFF. The DNA of the CDR3 is TGCAGTGCTTCTCTGCCGGCGGGGCAGTTCTTC.

This clone was seen more than once but under ten times. The V and J genes are TRBV5-6 and TRBJ1-4; weak D call: TRBD1 (5 bases). With 1 base removed from V and 5 bases from J, the gap between germline ends came to 6 bases. The CDR3 is 13 amino acids. The germline gives CDR1 SGHDT, CDR2 YYEEEE. In nucleotides, the CDR3 is TGTGCCAGCAGCTTGTGGGGCAATGAAAAACTGTTTTTT. Translation: CASSLWGNEKLFF.

The V gene is TRBV2, the J gene TRBJ2-7; TRBD2 aligns across 11 bases. The CDR3 consists of 14 residues. Per the germline V gene, CDR1 is SNHLY and CDR2 is FYNNEI. The trim removed 7 bases at V and 3 bases at J, leaving 5 bases unmatched. The DNA of the CDR3 is TGTGCCAGCATGAGACTAGCGGGGAGCTACGAGCAGTACTTC. Translating it yields CASMRLAGSYEQYF.

The chain recombines TRBV18 with TRBJ2-5, with 11 bases aligning to TRBD2. V was clipped by 6 bases and J by 6 bases; unmatched bases: 9. In germline, CDR1 is KGHSH, CDR2 LQKENI. CDR3 length: 15 amino acids. The CDR3 region is CASSRGTSGEKTQYF. The CDR3 DNA sequence: TGTGCCAGCTCCCGAGGGACTAGCGGTGAAAAGACCCAGTACTTC.

The chain couples TRBV9 to TRBJ2-5; perhaps TRBD1 as D (5 bases). The CDR3 length is 16 residues. V lost 0 bases and J lost 5, with 17 bases in between. CDR1 is SGDLS and CDR2 is YYNGEE in the germline V gene. CDR3 DNA: TGTGCCAGCAGCGTAGTGGGGCACCCCGGTCGGGAGACCCAGTACTTC. Translated: CASSVVGHPGRETQYF.

The chain uses TRBV5-1 and TRBJ2-7; D gene ambiguous. The CDR3 totals 14 residues. The germline gives CDR1 SGHRS, CDR2 YFSETQ. Trimming took 1 base from V and 5 from J, leaving 13 bases between them. Written as DNA, the CDR3 is TGCGCCAGCAGCTTGTCTCCCGAGCCCCACGAGCAGTACTTC. This encodes CASSLSPEPHEQYF.

The genes are TRBV27 and TRBJ2-1, with a tentative D call TRBD1 (5 bases). Trimming pared 5 bases from V and 6 bases from J, leaving 20 bases between. This CDR3 has 16 residues. CDR1 and CDR2 from the germline V gene are MNHEY and SMNVEV (reference sequence). CDR3 sequence (DNA): TGTGCCAGCAGTCGTCTTGGGATGGGGCAGGGCAATGAGCAGTTCTTC. Encoded protein: CASSRLGMGQGNEQFF.

The chain uses TRBV2 and TRBJ2-4; 7 bases fit TRBD1. From germline, CDR1 is SNHLY and CDR2 FYNNEI. This CDR3 comprises 13 residues. J lost 7 bases, V lost 7 bases, and 7 bases had no gene match. The CDR3 sequence is CASNPGQSNIQYF. CDR3 nucleotides: TGTGCCAGCAATCCGGGACAGTCTAACATTCAGTACTTC.

CDR3 sequence: CASSSGQGTINEQFF. Written as DNA, the CDR3 is TGTGCCAGCAGCTCGGGACAGGGTACGATCAATGAGCAGTTCTTC. The V gene is TRBV11-2, the J gene TRBJ2-1, with 9 bases identical to TRBD1. After removal of 4 bases from V and 6 bases from J, the junction contained 7 bases not matched to a gene. The CDR3 totals 15 residues. Per germline, CDR1 SGHAT and CDR2 FQNNGV.

The chain has TRBV9 and TRBJ2-5; TRBD2 matches 14 bases. V lost 3 bases and J lost 3; bases outside the gene matches: 1. This CDR3 comprises 15 residues. The germline CDR1 and CDR2 sequences are SGDLS and YYNGEE. The CDR3: CASSETSGREETQYF. DNA for the CDR3: TGTGCCAGCAGCGAGACTAGCGGGAGGGAAGAGACCCAGTACTTC.

With regard to this clone: The same CDR3 arises from other DNA sequences in this sample as well. The CDR3, as DNA: TGTGCCAGCAGCTCGACCAGCGTAGTCCAGTACTTC. It encodes CASSSTSVVQYF. The chain uses TRBV11-2 and TRBJ2-5; D is undetermined. Germline CDR1 is SGHAT and CDR2 is FQNNGV. V dropped 4 bases and J dropped 10 bases, with 13 bases sitting between them. This CDR3 region has 12 residues.

The chain joins TRBV18 to TRBJ2-3; 9 nucleotides agree with TRBD2. V was clipped by 3 bases and J by 3 bases; unmatched bases: 7. Germline CDR1 reads KGHSH; CDR2 reads LQKENI. This CDR3 region has 16 residues. CDR3 sequence (DNA): TGTGCCAGCTCACCCTATAGCGGGAGTGAGACAGATACGCAGTATTTT. This sequence encodes CASSPYSGSETDTQYF. The full variable domain, rest sourced from reference TRBV18 and TRBJ2-3, is NAGVMQNPRHLVRRRGQEARLRCSPMKGHSHVYWYRQLPEEGLKFMVYLQKENIIDESGMPKERFSAEFPKEGPSILRIQQVVRGDSAAYFCASSPYSGSETDTQYFGPGTRLTVL.

The rearrangement uses TRBV19 and TRBJ2-1, with 11 bases identical to TRBD2. The J segment lost 7 bases and the V segment lost 5 bases, leaving 10 bases of the junction unmatched. This CDR3 region has 16 residues. Germline V gene sequence: CDR1 LNHDA, CDR2 SQIVND (reference sequence). For the CDR3, the DNA is TGTGCCAGTAGTCTCGTACTAGCGGGAGAGGGGAATGAGCAGTTCTTC. Protein sequence: CASSLVLAGEGNEQFF.

CDR3 in amino acids: CASSPPARNIQYF. As DNA, the CDR3 is TGTGCCAGCTCACCACCGGCCCGAAACATTCAGTACTTC. The gene calls are TRBV18 and TRBJ2-4; no definite D call. Germline-derived CDR1 and CDR2 are KGHSH and LQKENI. Trimming took off 0 bases at V and 6 bases at J, with 6 bases between the two ends. This CDR3 has 13 amino acids.

The rearrangement joins TRBV7-3 to TRBJ2-1; 9 bases agree with TRBD2. The CDR3 is 15 amino acids. Losses at the gene ends were 2 bases for V and 8 bases for J; bases not matched to a gene: 7. CDR1 is SGHTA, CDR2 FQGTGA, per germline. This CDR3 reads CASSLRKGLAHEQFF. CDR3 sequence (DNA): TGTGCCAGCAGCTTACGAAAAGGACTAGCGCATGAGCAGTTCTTC. Based on the CDR3 plus reference TRBV7-3 and TRBJ2-1, the full variable domain is GAGVSQTPSNKVTEKGKYVELRCDPISGHTALYWYRQSLGQGPEFLIYFQGTGAADDSGLPNDRFFAVRPEGSVSTLKIQRTERGDSAVYLCASSLRKGLAHEQFFGPGTRLTVL.

The chain joins TRBV18 to TRBJ2-7, with 7 bases fitting TRBD1. This CDR3 comprises 15 residues. The J segment lost 5 bases and the V segment lost 4 bases, leaving 11 bases of the junction unmatched. Germline CDR1 is KGHSH and CDR2 is LQKENI. The CDR3: CASSHTQTGDHEQYF. The CDR3 coding sequence is TGTGCCAGCTCACACACGCAAACAGGGGACCACGAGCAGTACTTC.

The chain joins TRBV11-1 to TRBJ1-2, with a tentative D call TRBD1 (6 bases). The CDR3 has 13 residues. The germline V gene encodes CDR1 SGHAT and CDR2 FQDESV (reference sequence). V was trimmed by 5 bases and J by 4 bases, leaving 11 bases between them. The DNA for the CDR3 is TGTGCCAGCAGCCTCGACAGGCTCTATGGCTACACCTTC. It yields the protein CASSLDRLYGYTF.

The chain employs TRBV18 and TRBJ1-5; 8 positions agree with TRBD1. This CDR3 is 17 amino acids long. Germline V CDR1 and CDR2: KGHSH, LQKENI. V gave up 3 bases and J gave up 2 bases; unmatched junction bases: 9. This chain's CDR3 is CASSPEGQGGRNQPQHF. The CDR3 DNA is TGTGCCAGCTCACCCGAAGGACAGGGTGGCCGCAATCAGCCCCAGCATTTT. The full variable domain, in which reference TRBV18 and TRBJ1-5 provide the parts outside the CDR3, is NAGVMQNPRHLVRRRGQEARLRCSPMKGHSHVYWYRQLPEEGLKFMVYLQKENIIDESGMPKERFSAEFPKEGPSILRIQQVVRGDSAAYFCASSPEGQGGRNQPQHFGDGTRLSIL.

The chain recombines TRBV2 with TRBJ1-2, with TRBD1 matching over 8 bases. The CDR3 is 15 residues long. Germline V gene sequence: CDR1 SNHLY, CDR2 FYNNEI. V lost 1 base to trimming and J lost 1 base; unmatched junction nucleotides: 2. The CDR3 loop is CASSEGDRNNYGYTF. The CDR3, as DNA: TGTGCCAGCAGTGAAGGGGACAGGAATAACTATGGCTACACCTTC.

CDR3 protein: CASSQENRGGLRETQYF. The DNA of the CDR3 is TGTGCCAGCAGCCAAGAAAACAGGGGAGGCCTCCGAGAGACCCAGTACTTC. The rearrangement links TRBV4-2 to TRBJ2-5, with TRBD1 as a possible D gene (7 bases). CDR1 is LGHNA and CDR2 is YNFKEQ in the germline V gene. Trimming left V 0 bases short and J 4 bases short, with 18 bases between. The CDR3 covers 17 residues.

In DNA form, the CDR3 reads TGTGCCAGCAGTGACGACAGGGGCTCCTACGAGCAGTACTTC. It translates to CASSDDRGSYEQYF. J is TRBJ2-7 and V is TRBV6-5, with 8 bases fitting TRBD1. Germline loops: CDR1 MNHEY, CDR2 SVGAGI. V shed 5 bases and J 0 bases; nucleotides not matched to a gene: 3. The CDR3 has 14 residues.

The chain carries TRBV30 and TRBJ1-5, with TRBD1 matching over 8 bases. CDR3 length: 13 amino acids. The trim removed 5 bases at V and 8 bases at J, leaving 8 bases unmatched. The V gene's germline CDR1 is GTSNPN and CDR2 SVGIG (reference sequence). CDR3 DNA sequence: TGTGCCTGGGCAGGACAGGGTAACGAGCCCCAGCATTTT. Translated, it gives CAWAGQGNEPQHF.

The chain carries TRBV7-9 and TRBJ1-2; possibly TRBD1 for D (5 bases). CDR3 size: 17 residues. The germline V and J ends were trimmed by 5 bases and 1 base, with 20 bases remaining between them. Germline values: CDR1 SEHNR, CDR2 FQNEAQ (reference sequence). CDR3 in DNA: TGTGCCAGCAGCGACCTGACCCCGACAGTACTTAACTATGGCTACACCTTC. As protein: CASSDLTPTVLNYGYTF. Variable domain in full (rest from reference TRBV7-9 and TRBJ1-2): DTGVSQNPRHKITKRGQNVTFRCDPISEHNRLYWYRQTLGQGPEFLTYFQNEAQLEKSRLLSDRFSAERPKGSFSTLEIQRTEQGDSAMYLCASSDLTPTVLNYGYTFGSGTRLTVV.

This sequence joins TRBV18 and TRBJ1-1; D not resolved. The V gene lost 1 base and the J gene lost 4 bases, with 10 bases spanning the gap. Germline V gene lookup returns CDR1 KGHSH and CDR2 LQKENI. The CDR3 is 14 amino acids. The CDR3 DNA reads as TGTGCCAGCTCACCACTTCCCGGAGGCACTGAAGCTTTCTTT. Amino acids: CASSPLPGGTEAFF. Variable domain in full (rest from reference TRBV18 and TRBJ1-1): NAGVMQNPRHLVRRRGQEARLRCSPMKGHSHVYWYRQLPEEGLKFMVYLQKENIIDESGMPKERFSAEFPKEGPSILRIQQVVRGDSAAYFCASSPLPGGTEAFFGQGTRLTVV.